Listed below are T cell receptor beta chains from one sample, sequenced in a study of early T cells in non-severe SARS-CoV-2 infection. Each CDR3 protein is one row after TCRdb ran MiXCR on the 5' RACE reads. The profile shows around 77,000 distinct CDR3 sequences, 13% to 15% of them singletons. Sequences were derived from whole blood, sampled at baseline. The receptors come from an adult who was a healthcare worker with PCR-confirmed SARS-CoV-2 infection or an uninfected control (not recorded which). CDR3s include the opening cysteine and the closing phenylalanine or tryptophan. A D gene is named only where the DNA matches it firmly. Clone size is given for some rows only: seen once, a few or many times, or a class if the clone is expanded.

j_call: TRBJ1-1
clone_size: many
d_call: -
v_call: TRBV12-3/TRBV12-4
cdr3_nt: TGTGCCAGCACACTCCAACGGTTTTCTCCTGAAGCTTTCTTT
cdr3_aa: CASTLQRFSPEAFF

j_call: TRBJ2-1
clone_size: -
d_call: -
v_call: TRBV3-1
cdr3_nt: TGTGCCAGCAGCTCAAACCTGGCCTACAATGAGCAGTTCTTC
cdr3_aa: CASSSNLAYNEQFF

j_call: TRBJ2-7
clone_size: few
d_call: -
v_call: TRBV5-4
cdr3_nt: TGTGCCAGCAGCTTCAAAGGGGTGGGCGAGCAGTACTTC
cdr3_aa: CASSFKGVGEQYF

j_call: TRBJ2-1
clone_size: many
d_call: TRBD2
v_call: TRBV7-8
cdr3_nt: TGTGCCAGCAGTACTATCCCCGGTCGGGTAGCGGGAGGGAGCTCCTACAATGAGCAGTTCTTC
cdr3_aa: CASSTIPGRVAGGSSYNEQFF

j_call: TRBJ1-6
clone_size: few
d_call: -
v_call: TRBV5-1
cdr3_nt: TGCGCCAGCAGCTATTCGAATTCACCCCTCCACTTT
cdr3_aa: CASSYSNSPLHF

j_call: TRBJ2-7
clone_size: once
d_call: -
v_call: TRBV12-3/TRBV12-4
cdr3_nt: TGTGCCAGCAGACCTACTACAGGGTACGAGCAGTACTTC
cdr3_aa: CASRPTTGYEQYF

j_call: TRBJ2-5
clone_size: few
d_call: -
v_call: TRBV6-1
cdr3_nt: TGTGCCAGCAGGGGTGGGGAGACCCAGTACTTC
cdr3_aa: CASRGGETQYF

j_call: TRBJ2-3
clone_size: many
d_call: -
v_call: TRBV5-1
cdr3_nt: TGCGCCAGCAGCTTGGATTTCCGCGGGGATACGCAGTATTTT
cdr3_aa: CASSLDFRGDTQYF

j_call: TRBJ2-1
clone_size: few
d_call: TRBD2
v_call: TRBV5-1
cdr3_nt: TGCGCCAGCAGCTTTGGTAGACTAGCGGGAGTTGAGCAGTTCTTC
cdr3_aa: CASSFGRLAGVEQFF

j_call: TRBJ2-5
clone_size: many
d_call: -
v_call: TRBV5-1
cdr3_nt: TGCGCCAGCAGTCGGGAGGGACAGATTCAAGAGACCCAGTACTTC
cdr3_aa: CASSREGQIQETQYF

j_call: TRBJ2-7
clone_size: few
d_call: -
v_call: TRBV19
cdr3_nt: TGTGCCAGTAGTACGCGGGACACCAAATCCTACGAGCAGTACTTC
cdr3_aa: CASSTRDTKSYEQYF

j_call: TRBJ1-1
clone_size: -
d_call: -
v_call: TRBV29-1
cdr3_nt: TGCAGCACATCCGGGGGGAACACTGAAGCTTTCTTT
cdr3_aa: CSTSGGNTEAFF

j_call: TRBJ1-5
clone_size: -
d_call: -
v_call: TRBV15
cdr3_nt: TGTGCCACCAGCAGAGATGGAGATCAGCCCCAGCATTTT
cdr3_aa: CATSRDGDQPQHF

j_call: TRBJ1-6
clone_size: few
d_call: -
v_call: TRBV5-1
cdr3_nt: TGCGCCAGCAGCCCCGACGGCAGCGGGGGTTCACCCCTCCACTTT
cdr3_aa: CASSPDGSGGSPLHF

j_call: TRBJ2-7
clone_size: few
d_call: -
v_call: TRBV27
cdr3_nt: TGTGCCAGCAGTTTTTCAGACCCCCTTCCCTACGAGCAGTACTTC
cdr3_aa: CASSFSDPLPYEQYF

j_call: TRBJ1-6
clone_size: many
d_call: -
v_call: TRBV7-3
cdr3_nt: TGTGCCAGCAGCCCGGGCGGGGGCAGTTCACCCCTCCACTTT
cdr3_aa: CASSPGGGSSPLHF

j_call: TRBJ1-6
clone_size: -
d_call: TRBD1
v_call: TRBV6-5
cdr3_nt: TGTGCCAGCAACCCGACAGGGGGCTCGTTAATGGGTCTTCCACCCCTCCACTTT
cdr3_aa: CASNPTGGSLMGLPPLHF

j_call: TRBJ2-4
clone_size: -
d_call: TRBD2
v_call: TRBV3-1
cdr3_nt: TGTGCCAGCAGCCCTTTTAGCGGGCCCCCCGGGAACATTCAGTACTTC
cdr3_aa: CASSPFSGPPGNIQYF

j_call: TRBJ2-4
clone_size: -
d_call: -
v_call: TRBV30
cdr3_nt: TGTGCCTGGAGTGGGGAAGTAGCCAAAAACATTCAGTACTTC
cdr3_aa: CAWSGEVAKNIQYF

j_call: TRBJ1-4
clone_size: few
d_call: TRBD1
v_call: TRBV20-1
cdr3_nt: TGCAGTGCCCAGGGGGGGACATCTAATGAAAAACTGTTTTTT
cdr3_aa: CSAQGGTSNEKLFF

j_call: TRBJ1-1
clone_size: many
d_call: -
v_call: TRBV29-1
cdr3_nt: TGCAGCGTTGCTCACTCGACAGGAAACAGTGAAGCTTTCTTT
cdr3_aa: CSVAHSTGNSEAFF

j_call: TRBJ2-7
clone_size: many
d_call: TRBD1
v_call: TRBV27
cdr3_nt: TGTGCCAGCAGTATTACCGGGACAGTCACCTACGAGCAGTACTTC
cdr3_aa: CASSITGTVTYEQYF

j_call: TRBJ2-5
clone_size: -
d_call: TRBD2
v_call: TRBV29-1
cdr3_nt: TGCAGCGTTCGGGAGGGCCGAGAGACCCAGTACTTC
cdr3_aa: CSVREGRETQYF

j_call: TRBJ1-6
clone_size: few
d_call: TRBD1
v_call: TRBV28
cdr3_nt: TGTGCCAGCAACCCAGATTACAGGGGACAGGGAGGGAATTCACCCCTCCACTTT
cdr3_aa: CASNPDYRGQGGNSPLHF

j_call: TRBJ2-1
clone_size: many
d_call: -
v_call: TRBV6-6
cdr3_nt: TGTGCCAGCACCAAGGGCGTGAATGAGCAGTTCTTC
cdr3_aa: CASTKGVNEQFF

j_call: TRBJ2-7
clone_size: -
d_call: TRBD2
v_call: TRBV28
cdr3_nt: TGTGCCAGCAGTTTAACCCCTAGCGGGGCCTACGAGCAGTACTTC
cdr3_aa: CASSLTPSGAYEQYF

j_call: TRBJ2-2
clone_size: -
d_call: -
v_call: TRBV10-1
cdr3_nt: TGCGCCAGCAGTTCTCCCCGAGACACCGGGGAGCTGTTTTTT
cdr3_aa: CASSSPRDTGELFF

j_call: TRBJ1-5
clone_size: few
d_call: -
v_call: TRBV2
cdr3_nt: TGTGCCAGCAGTGATCAAGGACTCAATCAGCCCCAGCATTTT
cdr3_aa: CASSDQGLNQPQHF

j_call: TRBJ1-5
clone_size: -
d_call: -
v_call: TRBV5-5
cdr3_nt: TGTGCCAGCAGCCCTGGGCGGGTTGATCAGCCCCAGCATTTT
cdr3_aa: CASSPGRVDQPQHF

j_call: TRBJ2-5
clone_size: -
d_call: -
v_call: TRBV14
cdr3_nt: TGTGCCAGCAGCCCTCAGGGCAGGGGGAGGTTGGAGACCCAGTACTTC
cdr3_aa: CASSPQGRGRLETQYF